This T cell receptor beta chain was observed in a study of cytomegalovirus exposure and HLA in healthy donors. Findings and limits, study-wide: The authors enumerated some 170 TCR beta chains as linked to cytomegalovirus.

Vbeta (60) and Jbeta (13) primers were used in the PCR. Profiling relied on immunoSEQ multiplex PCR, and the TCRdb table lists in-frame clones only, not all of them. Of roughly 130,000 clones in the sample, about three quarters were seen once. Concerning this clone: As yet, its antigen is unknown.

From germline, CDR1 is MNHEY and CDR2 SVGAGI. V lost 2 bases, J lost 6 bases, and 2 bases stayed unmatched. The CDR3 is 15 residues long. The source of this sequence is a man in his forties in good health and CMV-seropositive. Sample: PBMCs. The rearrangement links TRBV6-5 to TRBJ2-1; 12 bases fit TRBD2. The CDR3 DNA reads TGTGCCAGCAGTTACGAGACTAGCGGGGGCAATGAGCAGTTCTTC. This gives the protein CASSYETSGGNEQFF.